This TCR beta chain came from a study of T cells in Graves' hyperthyroidism and ophthalmopathy. Looking at the study overall: Initial diagnosis, before any treatment, was when peripheral blood was collected. General study findings and limits: Within blood appeared most thyroid clonotypes that had expanded above 0.001.

There were TCR beta CDR3 regions amplified from RNA transcripts. Initially, a first-round RT-PCR of the TCR CDR3 employed the HTBI primer set. TCRdb recomputed calls from the multiplex PCR reads with MiXCR, one row per CDR3 protein. Of under 550,000 distinct CDR3 sequences listed, 15% to 20% are singletons. Patients were excluded for uncontrolled infection, other autoimmune disease, pregnancy or lactation. Every diagnosis used clinical symptoms, serum thyroxine and TRAb, thyroid ultrasound and orbital computed tomography. This clonotype was found many times. Its antigen remains unidentified. Trimming cost V 7 bases and J 3 bases, with 10 bases left between them. Germline V CDR1 and CDR2: SNHLY, FYNNEI. CDR3 length: 12 amino acids.

The sequenced sample was blood. The rearrangement joins TRBV2 to TRBJ2-7; tentatively, D is TRBD1 or TRBD2 (5 bases each). This TCR came from a man aged 35 to 55 with Graves' ophthalmopathy. CDR3 nucleotides: TGTGCCAGCAAGAGGGGTATCTACGAGCAGTACTTC. This codes for CASKRGIYEQYF.